What follows are 23 T cell receptor beta chains derived from one specimen sequenced in a study of T cells in Graves' hyperthyroidism and ophthalmopathy. TCR beta CDR3 regions were amplified from RNA. HTBI primers were the set used in a first-round RT-PCR of the TCR CDR3. TCRdb re-called the multiplex PCR reads with MiXCR, one entry per CDR3 protein. The sample yields about 500,000 distinct CDR3 sequences, approximately 17% seen once. Sequenced material: blood. All receptors derive from a woman younger than 30 with Graves' ophthalmopathy.

This chain connects TRBV24-1 to TRBJ2-7, with D unclear. Per germline, CDR1 KGHDR and CDR2 SFDVKD. The V end lost 3 bases, the J end lost 3 bases, and 5 bases lay between the germline ends. The CDR3 contains 12 residues. The CDR3 DNA follows: TGTGCCACCAGTGATATAAACTACGAGCAGTACTTC. It encodes CATSDINYEQYF.

The chain's CDR3 is CASSLGGGDRASEQYF. CDR3 coding DNA: TGTGCCAGCAGCTTAGGAGGTGGAGACAGGGCCTCCGAGCAGTACTTC. The V and J genes are TRBV7-8 and TRBJ2-7, with 7 bases fitting TRBD1. Looked up from germline, CDR1 is SGHVS and CDR2 is FQNEAQ. The CDR3 loop spans 16 amino acids. Trimming removed 1 base from V and 6 bases from J; junction bases left unmatched: 12.

This clonotype was seen ten or more times. The chain recombines TRBV12-3 or TRBV12-4 with TRBJ1-1; no firm D call. V lost 8 bases and J lost 3, with 10 bases in between. The CDR3 is 12 residues long. The DNA for the CDR3 is TGTGCCAGCGGTAAAGGGCACACTGAAGCTTTCTTT. Amino acids: CASGKGHTEAFF.

The rearrangement links TRBV12-3 or TRBV12-4 to TRBJ1-5, with D unclear. The CDR3 has 13 amino acids. V lost 3 bases, J lost 5 bases, and 8 bases lay in between. For the CDR3, the DNA is TGTGCCAGCAGTTTCGGAACCTATCAGCCCCAGCATTTT. Translating it yields CASSFGTYQPQHF.

This chain joins TRBV2 and TRBJ2-1; 8 bases fit TRBD2. This CDR3 contains 18 residues. Trimming at V came to 2 bases and at J to 7 bases, leaving 16 bases not matched to a gene. Germline assignment: CDR1 SNHLY and CDR2 FYNNEI. The CDR3 nucleotides read TGTGCCAGCAGTGAATCGGGACGGGGGGGACCTGGTCCTAATGAGCAGTTCTTC. Its translation is CASSESGRGGPGPNEQFF.

In its sample, this clonotype was seen many times. This chain joins TRBV7-6 and TRBJ2-7, with a possible D match to TRBD2 (5 bases). Germline CDR1 is SGHVS and CDR2 is FNYEAQ. The CDR3 spans 15 residues. The ends were cut back, 1 base at V and 6 bases at J, with 16 bases in the middle. The DNA of the CDR3 is TGTGCCAGCAGCTTAGAGGCCGGCCGAGGAGGCGAGCAGTACTTC. This translates into CASSLEAGRGGEQYF. The full variable domain, rest sourced from reference TRBV7-6 and TRBJ2-7, is GAGVSQSPRYKVTKRGQDVALRCDPISGHVSLYWYRQALGQGPEFLTYFNYEAQQDKSGLPNDRFSAERPEGSISTLTIQRTEQRDSAMYRCASSLEAGRGGEQYFGPGTRLTVT.

This chain links TRBV28 with TRBJ1-5; 9 bases are shared with TRBD1. V gave up 3 bases and J gave up 6 bases; unmatched junction bases: 12. Germline CDR1 reads MDHEN; CDR2 reads SYDVKM. This CDR3 spans 17 amino acids. The CDR3 reads CASSLIGWTGVVQPQHF. In DNA, the CDR3 is TGTGCCAGCAGTTTGATTGGGTGGACAGGGGTGGTTCAGCCCCAGCATTTT.

This clonotype was observed a handful of times. The rearrangement joins TRBV24-1 to TRBJ2-3, with TRBD1 as a possible D gene (6 bases). The CDR3 loop spans 15 amino acids. Germline CDR1 reads KGHDR; CDR2 reads SFDVKD. Trimming removed 4 bases from V and 4 bases from J, with 14 bases in between. CDR3 amino acids: CATSDRQAKPDTQYF. DNA for the CDR3: TGTGCCACCAGTGACAGACAGGCCAAACCAGATACGCAGTATTTT.

At least ten counts were recorded for this clonotype. The chain recombines TRBV5-1 with TRBJ1-1; no definite D call. The length of the CDR3 is 16 residues. Trimming removed 3 bases at V and 1 base at J, with 16 bases between. Germline V lookup: CDR1 SGHRS, CDR2 YFSETQ. The CDR3 sequence is CASSSDPSGWNTEAFF. The CDR3 nucleotides are TGCGCCAGCAGCTCGGACCCCAGTGGGTGGAACACTGAAGCTTTCTTT.

The chain couples TRBV27 to TRBJ2-6, with D perhaps TRBD1 (6 bases). CDR1 MNHEY and CDR2 SMNVEV come from the germline V gene (reference sequence). This CDR3 has 17 amino acids. Between the trimmed V and J ends, which lost 0 bases and 2 bases, there was a span of 11 bases. In nucleotides, the CDR3 is TGTGCCAGCAGTTTATCTCCCCCAGGGGCTGGGGCCAACGTCCTGACTTTC. Translation: CASSLSPPGAGANVLTF.

Ten or more counts support this clonotype. The chain couples TRBV2 to TRBJ1-2, with 9 positions matching TRBD1. Trimming took 3 bases from V and 2 from J; bases not matched to a gene: 1. The CDR3 has 14 residues. In germline, CDR1 is SNHLY, CDR2 FYNNEI. CDR3 amino acids: CASSDDRGNYGYTF. The CDR3 bases are TGTGCCAGCAGTGATGACAGGGGGAACTATGGCTACACCTTC.

This sequence joins TRBV18 and TRBJ1-5; TRBD1 is a possible D gene (5 bases). This CDR3 contains 13 residues. Trimming left V 4 bases short and J 8 bases short, with 12 bases between. Germline CDR1 reads KGHSH; CDR2 reads LQKENI. The CDR3 here is CASSLRDGEPQHF. In nucleotides, the CDR3 is TGTGCCAGCTCACTTCGGGACGGGGAGCCCCAGCATTTT. Combining the CDR3 with reference TRBV18 and TRBJ1-5 gives the whole variable domain NAGVMQNPRHLVRRRGQEARLRCSPMKGHSHVYWYRQLPEEGLKFMVYLQKENIIDESGMPKERFSAEFPKEGPSILRIQQVVRGDSAAYFCASSLRDGEPQHFGDGTRLSIL.

There are a few counts of this clonotype. The rearrangement joins TRBV28 to TRBJ1-2; TRBD1 might be the D (6 bases). V lost 7 bases to trimming and J lost 8 bases, with 26 bases between them. The CDR3 contains 16 residues. Germline V gene data show CDR1 as MDHEN and CDR2 as SYDVKM. The CDR3 reads CASTYRGDRGGFGYTF. Written as DNA, the CDR3 is TGTGCCAGCACCTACCGTGGGGACCGCGGGGGCTTCGGCTACACCTTC.

This clonotype was seen many times. The CDR3 protein is CSASGRGRETQYF. The CDR3 DNA follows: TGCAGTGCTAGCGGGAGGGGTCGGGAGACCCAGTACTTC. The rearrangement joins TRBV20-1 to TRBJ2-5, with TRBD2 matching over 8 bases. The CDR3 totals 13 residues. The junction had 5 bases not matched to a gene; V was cut back by 3 bases and J by 5 bases. Germline V gene sequence: CDR1 DFQATT, CDR2 SNEGSKA (reference sequence).

Ten or more counts support this clonotype. This chain uses TRBV7-9 with TRBJ2-7, with D unclear. The germline CDR1 and CDR2 sequences are SEHNR and FQNEAQ (reference sequence). V lost 9 bases to trimming and J lost 3 bases, with 12 bases between them. The CDR3 has 12 amino acids. CDR3 DNA sequence: TGTGCCAGTGAGGAAGCAGGCTACGAGCAGTACTTC. This sequence encodes CASEEAGYEQYF.

This clonotype was found many times. This chain links TRBV12-3 or TRBV12-4 with TRBJ1-4, with TRBD1 as a possible D gene (5 bases). The ends were cut back, 1 base at V and 11 bases at J, with 17 bases in the middle. CDR3 size: 15 residues. CDR3: CASSLEGRESGKLFF. The CDR3 nucleotides read TGTGCCAGCAGTTTAGAGGGGCGAGAATCGGGGAAACTGTTTTTT.

A note on this clonotype: With a much larger clone just one base away, this may be a read error. V and J are TRBV7-9 and TRBJ1-1; no clear D gene. The CDR3 has 14 residues. The V end lost 5 bases, the J end lost 0 bases, and 10 bases lay between the germline ends. CDR1 and CDR2 from the germline V gene are SEHNR and FQNEAQ (reference sequence). The CDR3 nucleotides are TGTGCCAGCAGCGGCGGACGGATGAACACTGAAGCTTTCTTT. It encodes CASSGGRMNTEAFF.

This clonotype has at least ten counts. The CDR3 coding sequence is TGCAGTGCTATACAACCGGAACAGGGCCGCTATGGCTACACCTTC. Its translation: CSAIQPEQGRYGYTF. This rearrangement joins TRBV20-1 to TRBJ1-2; D might be TRBD1 (6 bases). With 4 bases removed from V and 4 bases from J, the gap between germline ends came to 19 bases. Germline V lookup: CDR1 DFQATT, CDR2 SNEGSKA (reference sequence). CDR3 length: 15 residues.

This clonotype appeared many times. V usage is TRBV9 and J usage is TRBJ2-3; 8 positions match TRBD2. Germline V gene data show CDR1 as SGDLS and CDR2 as YYNGEE. J lost 2 bases, V lost 6 bases, and 5 bases had no gene match. CDR3 length: 14 residues. The CDR3 DNA is TGTGCCAGCAATAGCGGGGTGATCACAGATACGCAGTATTTT. Its translation: CASNSGVITDTQYF.

Details on this clonotype: At one end, the junction sequence differs from germline, possibly due to a read error. The chain joins TRBV2 to TRBJ2-2; 11 bases map to TRBD2. Germline V gene sequence: CDR1 SNHLY, CDR2 FYNNEI. The CDR3 extends over 16 amino acids. Here the CDR3 DNA reads TGTGCCAGCAGTCCACTAGCGGGAGTAAGAACCGGGGAGCTGCTTTTT. Its protein is CASSPLAGVRTGELLF.

This clonotype was detected ten times or more. The V gene is TRBV12-3 or TRBV12-4, the J gene TRBJ1-5, with 8 nucleotides matching TRBD1. The CDR3 is made up of 15 amino acids. Losses at the gene ends were 3 bases for V and 4 bases for J; bases not matched to a gene: 5. The CDR3 nucleotides are TGTGCCAGCAGTTTGTCGGACAGGGCGAATCAGCCCCAGCATTTT. Translating it yields CASSLSDRANQPQHF.

This clonotype was detected ten times or more. V is TRBV29-1 and J is TRBJ1-2; weak D call: TRBD1 (6 bases). This CDR3 region has 14 residues. V was shortened by 6 bases and J by 7 bases, with 21 bases between the two germline ends. In germline, CDR1 is SQVTM, CDR2 ANQGSEA. This chain's CDR3 is CSVKSPGAEAGYTF. The CDR3 DNA is TGCAGCGTAAAGTCTCCAGGGGCTGAAGCTGGCTACACCTTC.

The rearrangement joins TRBV9 to TRBJ1-2; 8 bases line up with TRBD1. The germline CDR1 and CDR2 sequences are SGDLS and YYNGEE. With V trimmed by 4 bases and J by 4 bases, 6 bases remained unmatched. This CDR3 region has 14 residues. This CDR3 reads CASSQGQGPYGYTF. The CDR3 bases are TGTGCCAGCAGCCAAGGACAGGGACCCTATGGCTACACCTTC.